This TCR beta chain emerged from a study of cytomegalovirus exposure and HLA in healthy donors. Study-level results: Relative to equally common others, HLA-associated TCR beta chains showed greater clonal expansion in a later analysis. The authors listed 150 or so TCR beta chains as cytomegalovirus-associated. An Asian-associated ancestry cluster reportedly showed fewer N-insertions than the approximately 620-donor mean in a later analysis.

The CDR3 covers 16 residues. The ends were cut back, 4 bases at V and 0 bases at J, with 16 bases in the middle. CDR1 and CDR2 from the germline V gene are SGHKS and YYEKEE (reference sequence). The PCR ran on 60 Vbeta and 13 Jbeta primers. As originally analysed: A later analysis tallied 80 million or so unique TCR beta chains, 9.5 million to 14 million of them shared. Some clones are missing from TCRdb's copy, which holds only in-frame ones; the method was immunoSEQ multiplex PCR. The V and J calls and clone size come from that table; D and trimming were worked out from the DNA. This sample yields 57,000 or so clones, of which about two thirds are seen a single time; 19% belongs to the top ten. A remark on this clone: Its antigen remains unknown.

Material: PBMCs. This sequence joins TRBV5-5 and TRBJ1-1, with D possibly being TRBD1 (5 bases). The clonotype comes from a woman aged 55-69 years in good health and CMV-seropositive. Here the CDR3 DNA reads TGTGCCAGCAGCCCACCTGGAGGGACGGTGAACACTGAAGCTTTCTTT. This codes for CASSPPGGTVNTEAFF.